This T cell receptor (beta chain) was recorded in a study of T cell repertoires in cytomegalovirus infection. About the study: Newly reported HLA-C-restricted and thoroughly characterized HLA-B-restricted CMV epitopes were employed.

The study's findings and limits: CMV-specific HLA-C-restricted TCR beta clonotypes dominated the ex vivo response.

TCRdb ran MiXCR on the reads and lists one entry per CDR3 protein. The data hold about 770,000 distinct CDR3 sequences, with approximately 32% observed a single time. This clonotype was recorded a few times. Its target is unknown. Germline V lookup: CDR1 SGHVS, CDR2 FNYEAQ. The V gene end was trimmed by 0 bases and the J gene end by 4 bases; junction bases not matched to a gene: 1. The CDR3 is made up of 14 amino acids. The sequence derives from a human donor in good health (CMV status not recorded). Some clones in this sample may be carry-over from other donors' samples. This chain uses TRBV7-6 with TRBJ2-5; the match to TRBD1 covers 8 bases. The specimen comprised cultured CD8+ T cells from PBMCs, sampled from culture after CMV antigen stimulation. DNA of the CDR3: TGTGCCAGCAGCTTAGCGGACAGGGTAGAGACCCAGTACTTC. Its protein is CASSLADRVETQYF.